This T cell receptor beta chain is drawn from a study of blood T cell repertoires in COVID-19 (dated by TCRdb to 2020 to 2022). Regarding the complete study: The collaborator samples originated in the United States, Italy and Spain and spanned the acute and convalescent phases of COVID-19. The material from the prospective study consisted of cDNA or gDNA derived from T cells, B-cell-depleted T cells, or PBMCs. Subjects who had been exposed to COVID-19, were actively infected with it, or had recovered from it provided the deeply sampled blood TCRbeta repertoires that made up the dataset. The repertoires were released in a freely available public database intended as a resource for research on the immune response to SARS-CoV-2. The samples were drawn from the first 160 participants of the ongoing ImmuneRACE study and from over 950 subjects provided by 6 global collaborators. A de-identified subject ID, COVID-19 status, age in years and sex were almost always included in the sample metadata. Where available, HLA class I and class II types were obtained from metadata supplied by the sample provider rather than from assay-based typing. What the authors observed across the whole study: The quantity of clinical and demographic metadata differed by source and by participant and was supplied without curation.

Points on this clone: Its antigen remains unidentified. No per-base quality is available; no much larger clone lies one base away.

TCRbeta CDR3 regions were amplified from genomic DNA using the immunoSEQ Assay, a bias-controlled multiplex PCR. Under the source paper's analysis protocol: Within the assay, amplification of reference gene primers was used to estimate how many nucleated cells each sample contained. Sequence reads were collapsed and filtered to measure the absolute abundance of every unique TCRbeta CDR3 rearrangement. Productive Simpson clonality was computed per sample as the square root of Simpson's diversity index over productive rearrangements. TCRdb's version of the immuneACCESS table is confined to in-frame rearrangements and falls short of the full clone set. An unresolved V gene accounts for under half of the shortfall where checked; the remainder is of unknown origin. The DNA gave D and trimming, while V, J and clone size come from that table. The sample includes around 34,000 clones, with less than 85% observed a single time. The top ten constitute about 15% of the sample.

Each collaborating institution followed its own protocols to collect whole blood in K2EDTA tubes. For TCRbeta analysis, collaborator samples were shipped as frozen whole blood, as isolated PBMCs, or as DNA extracted from either sample type. Trimming removed 0 bases from V and 4 bases from J, leaving 20 bases between the germline ends. CDR1 SGDLS and CDR2 YYNGEE are derived from the germline V gene. The cysteine opens and the phenylalanine closes a CDR3 of 17 amino acids. The kept DNA is CDR3 alone, 51 bases in frame from the first base. The rearranged segments are TRBV9 and TRBJ2-7, with an unclear D gene assignment. Sequencing was carried out using peripheral blood. The clonotype comes from a woman in her sixties or seventies with acute or convalescent COVID-19. The nucleotides are TGTGCCAGCAGCGTAGGTTTGAGCCTCGGTCCTACTTACGAGCAGTACTTC. Translated, it reads CASSVGLSLGPTYEQYF.